Included here is one T cell receptor (beta chain) sequence, with context. Those who participated ranged in age from roughly 18 to 89 years and resided in about 24 US areas. Assignments of participants to cohorts depended upon their own reported clinical history. This sample is drawn from a study of blood T cell repertoires in COVID-19. Whole-study context: PBMCs, B-cell-depleted T cells, or T cells were the source of the cDNA or gDNA that made up the material.

Profiled with immunoSEQ multiplex PCR; TCRdb holds only in-frame clones, not every one. The table records some 460,000 clones, around 90% of them present only once. The sample was PBMCs or T cells enriched from blood (not recorded which). The origin of this receptor is a woman under 30 who had recovered from COVID-19.

Here the CDR3 reads CASSLGSGTRFYEQYF. Written as DNA, the CDR3 is TGTGCCAGCAGCTTAGGTTCCGGGACTAGGTTCTACGAGCAGTACTTC. The genes are TRBV7-6 and TRBJ2-7; 8 nucleotides line up with TRBD2. This CDR3 comprises 16 residues. Germline-derived CDR1 and CDR2 are SGHVS and FNYEAQ. Losses at the gene ends were 1 base for V and 3 bases for J; bases not matched to a gene: 8.